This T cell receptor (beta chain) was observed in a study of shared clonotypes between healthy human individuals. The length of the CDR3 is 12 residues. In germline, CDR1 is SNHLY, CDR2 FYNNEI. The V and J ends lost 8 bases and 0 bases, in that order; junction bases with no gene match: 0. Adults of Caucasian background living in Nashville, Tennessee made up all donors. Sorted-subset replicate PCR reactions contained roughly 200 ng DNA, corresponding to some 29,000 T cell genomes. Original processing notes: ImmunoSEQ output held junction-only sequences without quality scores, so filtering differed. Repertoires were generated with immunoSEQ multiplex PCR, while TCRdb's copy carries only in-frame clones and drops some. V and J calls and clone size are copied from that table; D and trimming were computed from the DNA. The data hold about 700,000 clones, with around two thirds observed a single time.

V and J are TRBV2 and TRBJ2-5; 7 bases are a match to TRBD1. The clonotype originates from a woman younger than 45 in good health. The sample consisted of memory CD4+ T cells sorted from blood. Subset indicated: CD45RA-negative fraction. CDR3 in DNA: TGTGCCAGCGGGACAGACCAAGAGACCCAGTACTTC. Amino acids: CASGTDQETQYF.